This TCR beta chain was identified in a study of T cells expressing NK-cell markers. Study at large: In sorted CD3+CD56+NKG2C+, CD3+CD56+NKG2C- and CD3+CD56-NKG2C+ T cells, TCR beta repertoires were obtained.

TCRdb reprocessed the 5' RACE reads, keeping one entry per CDR3 protein, no DNA. This sample contains around 550,000 distinct CDR3 sequences. CDR1 and CDR2 (germline): MNHEY, SVGEGT. This CDR3 is 13 amino acids long. The specimen was blood T cells: a sorted CD56 or NKG2C T cell subset, CD4+ or CD8+ T cells, or bulk PBMC T cells (not recorded which). V gene TRBV6-2 or TRBV6-3 combines with J gene TRBJ1-5. The source of this sequence is a man between 18 and 35 years old in good health. The chain's CDR3 is CASKGQQGQPQHF.